This TCR beta chain was retrieved from a study of beta chain features in type 1 diabetes. The study's findings and limits: In the patient group, naive, central memory and Treg TCRB repertoires seemed more alike than in the healthy donor group. A moderate, significant TCRB CDR3 shortening appeared in type 1 diabetes across four CD4+ subsets.

Germline V gene sequence: CDR1 SGHTA, CDR2 FQGNSA. Trimming shortened V by 2 bases and J by 1 base, and 8 bases separated the two germline ends. The CDR3 loop spans 14 amino acids. This clone was found a few times. The antigen is unknown. Expressed TCRB transcripts were sequenced after all isolated RNA was converted to cDNA. The table came from immunoSEQ multiplex PCR; TCRdb's copy has only in-frame clones and leaves some out. The sample includes some 640,000 clones, more than 13% of them seen just once. It was one heparinised blood draw, averaging roughly 100 mL, that each donor gave. The receptor was isolated from a man younger than 30 with type 1 diabetes. The specimen was naive CD4+ T cells from blood. V is TRBV7-2 and J is TRBJ2-5; no firm D call. CDR3 bases: TGTGCCAGCAGCTTAAGGATTACCCAAGAGACCCAGTACTTC. Translating it yields CASSLRITQETQYF.